Presented here are 9 T cell receptor beta chains from one specimen sequenced in a study of blood T cell repertoires in COVID-19. Some clones are missing from TCRdb's copy, which holds only in-frame ones; the method was immunoSEQ multiplex PCR. The sample includes 60,000 to 70,000 clones, about 88% seen only once; the top ten take 43%. Sequencing was performed on peripheral blood. All receptors derive from a woman in her fifties or sixties with COVID-19, enrolled during active disease.

This chain connects TRBV7-7 to TRBJ2-1; D might be TRBD2 (5 bases). V dropped 1 base and J dropped 3 bases, with 10 bases sitting between them. The CDR3 has 15 residues. Germline V gene lookup returns CDR1 SSHAT and CDR2 FNYEAQ (reference sequence). The CDR3 bases are TGTGCCAGCAGCTTAGGGGCTAGCCGCTACAATGAGCAGTTCTTC. Translation gives CASSLGASRYNEQFF.

The J gene is TRBJ2-7, the V gene TRBV11-2, with TRBD1 as a possible D gene (5 bases). This CDR3 is built from 15 residues. The V gene's germline CDR1 is SGHAT and CDR2 FQNNGV. The V end was cut by 1 base, the J end by 6 bases, with 16 bases between. CDR3 sequence (DNA): TGTGCCAGCAGCTTAGGGCCCGGGCAGGGCCGCGAGCAGTACTTC. Its translation: CASSLGPGQGREQYF.

This clone has more than one count but fewer than ten. This chain uses TRBV30 with TRBJ2-2; TRBD2 matches 8 bases. J lost 1 base, V lost 5 bases, and 6 bases had no gene match. The CDR3 spans 15 residues. Germline-derived CDR1 and CDR2 are GTSNPN and SVGIG (reference sequence). The CDR3, as DNA: TGTGCCTGGTCGCGGGGGGCCCTGAACACCGGGGAGCTGTTTTTT. Residues: CAWSRGALNTGELFF.

This chain links TRBV20-1 with TRBJ2-3; D remains ambiguous. The V and J ends lost 5 bases and 3 bases respectively, with 6 bases between them. Germline values: CDR1 DFQATT, CDR2 SNEGSKA (reference sequence). This CDR3 is built from 11 residues. CDR3 DNA: TGCAGTGCTCCAATTACAGATACGCAGTATTTT. Amino acid sequence: CSAPITDTQYF.

The chain links TRBV18 to TRBJ1-6, with D possibly being TRBD1 (6 bases). CDR1 KGHSH and CDR2 LQKENI come from the germline V gene. The V and J ends lost 6 bases and 7 bases respectively, with 16 bases between them. The length of the CDR3 is 15 residues. The CDR3 loop is CASSPDRARNSPLHF. CDR3 nucleotide sequence: TGTGCCAGCTCCCCGGACAGAGCTCGGAATTCACCCCTCCACTTT.

The rearrangement joins TRBV12-5 to TRBJ1-1; D is ambiguous. Trimming cost V 11 bases and J 1 base, with 14 bases left between them. The CDR3 is 13 residues long. CDR1 LGHNT and CDR2 FRNRAP come from the germline V gene. CDR3 sequence reads: CAASQAQNTEAFF. CDR3 coding DNA: TGTGCTGCCTCGCAAGCTCAGAACACTGAAGCTTTCTTT.

The chain carries TRBV19 and TRBJ2-1; tentative D call: TRBD1 (5 bases). Germline CDR1 and CDR2: LNHDA and SQIVND (reference sequence). This CDR3 region has 12 residues. Trimming left V 6 bases short and J 5 bases short, with 8 bases between. The CDR3 region is CASSTTDNEQFF. The CDR3 DNA sequence: TGTGCCAGTAGCACGACAGACAATGAGCAGTTCTTC.

This clone was observed a handful of times. This sequence joins TRBV9 and TRBJ2-2; tentative D call: TRBD1 (6 bases). Germline CDR1 and CDR2: SGDLS and YYNGEE. CDR3 length: 16 residues. V was cut by 0 bases and J by 0 bases, with 9 bases left in between. The CDR3 region has the DNA TGTGCCAGCAGCGTAGGGCAGGGGACGAACACCGGGGAGCTGTTTTTT. Its protein is CASSVGQGTNTGELFF. Filled out from reference TRBV9 and TRBJ2-2, the complete variable domain reads DSGVTQTPKHLITATGQRVTLRCSPRSGDLSVYWYQQSLDQGLQFLIQYYNGEERAKGNILERFSAQQFPDLHSELNLSSLELGDSALYFCASSVGQGTNTGELFFGEGSRLTVL.

The chain carries TRBV12-3 or TRBV12-4 and TRBJ2-2; unclear D gene. There are 12 residues in the CDR3. V lost 4 bases to trimming and J lost 6 bases, with 6 bases between them. CDR3 DNA: TGTGCCAGCAGTTCCACAGCCGGGGAGCTGTTTTTT. As protein: CASSSTAGELFF.